The 3 T cell receptor beta chains in this list originate from one sample, sequenced in a study of OX40 agonist ivuxolimab in advanced cancers. Library generation was performed with the immunoSEQ multiplex PCR assay. Sourced from immuneACCESS, this table was stored by TCRdb with only in-frame sequences that have V and J called. A share of the clones is absent; for the studies checked, an unresolved V gene accounts for under half, and the remainder has no known explanation. The table for this sample lists some 43,000 clones; around 89% of them were counted only once. Under 0.65% of the sample lies in the top ten. The specimen was CD4+ or CD8+ T cells sorted from blood, collected in a trial of the OX40 agonist ivuxolimab. All receptors derive from an adult with an advanced solid tumor such as melanoma, head and neck, liver or kidney cancer.

The chain recombines TRBV2 with TRBJ2-2; D unresolved. The CDR3 is 12 amino acids. CDR1 and CDR2 from the germline V gene are SNHLY and FYNNEI. V was clipped by 4 bases and J by 3 bases, with 3 bases between them. CDR3 loop: CASSGDTGELFF. The CDR3 region has the DNA TGTGCCAGCAGTGGGGACACCGGGGAGCTGTTTTTT.

This clone turned up a few times. This chain connects TRBV27 to TRBJ1-6; 7 nucleotides match TRBD1. This CDR3 region has 17 residues. Germline assignment: CDR1 MNHEY and CDR2 SMNVEV (reference sequence). V was pared by 5 bases and J by 2 bases, with 9 bases of the junction left unmatched. In nucleotides, the CDR3 is TGTGCCAGCAGTCCCCTGACAGGGTGGCCCTATAATTCACCCCTCCACTTT. As protein: CASSPLTGWPYNSPLHF.

V and J are TRBV7-2 and TRBJ2-3; 13 nucleotides match TRBD2. The germline V gene encodes CDR1 SGHTA and CDR2 FQGNSA. V was pared by 6 bases and J by 3 bases, with 9 bases of the junction left unmatched. The CDR3 is 17 amino acids. The CDR3: CASSSLRTSGGTDTQYF. The CDR3 coding sequence is TGTGCCAGCAGTTCCCTCCGGACTAGCGGGGGTACAGATACGCAGTATTTT.